This T cell receptor (beta chain) appears in the sequencing data of a study of blood T cell repertoires in COVID-19. The overall study: Collection of acute and convalescent COVID-19 samples took place in the United States, Italy and Spain. T cells, B-cell-depleted T cells, or PBMCs supplied cDNA or gDNA.

Trimming took 0 bases from V and 6 from J, leaving 11 bases between them. The germline CDR1 and CDR2 sequences are SGHDN and FVKESK. The CDR3 covers 14 residues. Authors' methods: Amplification of reference gene primers was used by the study to estimate nucleated cell counts. Sequenced by immunoSEQ multiplex PCR; TCRdb stores in-frame clones only, minus some. Clone size and the V and J calls come from that table; the DNA yielded D and trimming. The sample consists of roughly 91,000 clones, approximately 80% of them appearing once. Sequenced input: peripheral blood. This receptor was obtained from a man in his 70s with acute or convalescent COVID-19. The chain is built from TRBV14 and TRBJ1-1, with a possible D match to TRBD1 (6 bases). The CDR3 reads CASSQEQGRAEAFF. The DNA for the CDR3 is TGTGCCAGCAGCCAAGAGCAGGGGAGGGCTGAAGCTTTCTTT.